This T cell receptor beta chain is from a study of blood T cell repertoires in COVID-19. V was pared by 5 bases and J by 0 bases, with 11 bases between. Germline V gene lookup returns CDR1 SEHNR and CDR2 FQNEAQ (reference sequence). The length of the CDR3 is 15 residues. In the study's own analysis: By means of reference gene primer amplification, nucleated cell counts were estimated. Measured with immunoSEQ multiplex PCR; TCRdb has only the in-frame clones, and not every one. D and trimming come from the DNA, and the V and J calls and clone size come from that table. Here the sample spans about 130,000 clones, 84% being singletons.

The chain has TRBV7-9 and TRBJ2-1; D possibly corresponds to TRBD2 (6 bases). Sequenced material: peripheral blood. The TCR was taken from a woman in her sixties or seventies with acute or convalescent COVID-19. The CDR3 region is CASSTSRRSYNEQFF. CDR3 coding DNA: TGTGCCAGCAGCACTAGCCGACGCTCCTACAATGAGCAGTTCTTC.